The present entry profiles one T cell receptor (beta chain) with its context. No cognate antigen has been identified for it. No qualities accompany the bases; no much larger clone lies one base away. This specimen comes from a study of beta chain features in type 1 diabetes (dated by TCRdb to the late 2010s). A note on the overall study: Patients and healthy donors did not differ in mean age, gender distribution, total cell number or subset yield. A total of 107,917,701 sorted cells were examined across all samples, and the number of cells per subset was strongly correlated with RNA yield. In the study, TCRB repertoires of sorted circulating CD4+ T cell subsets from recently diagnosed type 1 diabetes patients were compared with those of matched healthy donors. Regulatory and stem cell-like memory subsets were isolated from only 8 patients and about eight healthy donors, whereas naive and central memory subsets came from all 30 or so donors. Overall study results and their limits: Type 1 diabetes patients showed a moderate but significant shortening of TCRB CDR3 length in all four CD4+ subsets. At VDJ recombination sites, type 1 diabetes patients had fewer insertions and more deleted nucleotides, which implies abnormalities in thymic rearrangement. Naive, central memory and regulatory TCRB repertoires appeared to be more similar among patients than among healthy donors. Sequencing cDNA rather than genomic DNA could over-represent highly expressing activated cells, although activation and CD3 levels did not differ between groups. PCR may preferentially amplify shorter templates, but because patient and control samples were amplified and corrected together, any resulting skew would affect both groups equally. Because the HLA sub-analyses included only small numbers of individuals, any influence of HLA type on TCRB rearrangement was left unresolved.

The CDR3 holds 17 amino acids from the cysteine to the phenylalanine. Solely the CDR3 DNA is kept, with 51 bases framed from the first base. V trim: 2 bases; J trim: 8 bases; unmatched bases: 14. Taken from the germline V gene (reference sequence), the CDR1 and CDR2 loops are MNHEY and SMNVEV. Each donor gave one peripheral blood draw, averaging approximately 0.12 L, which was collected into heparinised tubes. A BD FACSAria II and a panel including CD45RO, CCR7, CD25, CD127, CD95 and CD27 were used to sort naive, central memory, regulatory and stem cell-like memory CD4+ T cells. A purity above 95% was achieved for all sorted populations. PBMCs were separated immediately by Lymphoprep density gradient centrifugation and were stained directly, without being cultured. So that batch effects would be minimized, each experiment stained and sorted samples in pairs, pairing one healthy donor with one patient.

The High Capacity cDNA Reverse Transcription Kit was used to reverse transcribe all of the isolated RNA, meaning that expressed TCRB transcripts were what got sequenced. Deep immunoSEQ sequencing was performed on naive, central memory and regulatory T cell samples, with an average of roughly 3.5 million total reads per sample. Sorted cells were lysed in RLT buffer, and RNA was extracted using DNase-treated RNeasy Micro or Mini kits according to cell number. To prevent cross-contamination, every cell subset was processed on its own, while patient and healthy donor samples were processed together. TCRB sequences were amplified from cDNA with the immunoSEQ multiplex PCR, producing 87-bp fragments spanning the CDR3 region. Amplicons were sequenced on the Illumina HiSeq platform. In the source study's methods: Synthetic template baselines were used to correct PCR bias computationally, reads within Hamming distance 2 were collapsed, and singletons that could not be merged were discarded. By aligning reads against IMGT, V, D and J genes, CDR3 length, and insertions or deletions at six rearrangement sites were assigned. Clonotype counts were normalized to sorted cell number within each subset before computing true diversity and Gini coefficients with the tcR R package. The overlap coefficient, calculated on TCRB nucleotide sequences, was used to quantify repertoire sharing. As a proxy for the pre-selection repertoire, out-of-frame TCRB sequences from naive cells were analyzed. The table comes from immuneACCESS by way of TCRdb, which keeps in-frame sequences with V and J called. Part of the clones is missing from these tables; in studies checked, under half for an unresolved V gene and the rest for unknown reasons. V and J calls and clone size are as listed in that table; D and trimming were resolved from the DNA. For this sample there are roughly 350,000 clones; approximately 9.9% appear just once. The biggest ten clones account for just over 0.015% of the sample.

The source is a woman aged 30 to 39 in good health. The chain is encoded by TRBV27 joined to TRBJ2-1, with 8 central nucleotides matching TRBD2. Sequencing input: naive CD4+ T cells from blood. The cell subset or site label for this specimen denotes: true naive CD4+ T cells. The DNA sequence is as follows: TGTGCCAGCAGTTTACTTGGTGTACGGGAGGGCCTGGATGAGCAGTTCTTC. Translation gives CASSLLGVREGLDEQFF.